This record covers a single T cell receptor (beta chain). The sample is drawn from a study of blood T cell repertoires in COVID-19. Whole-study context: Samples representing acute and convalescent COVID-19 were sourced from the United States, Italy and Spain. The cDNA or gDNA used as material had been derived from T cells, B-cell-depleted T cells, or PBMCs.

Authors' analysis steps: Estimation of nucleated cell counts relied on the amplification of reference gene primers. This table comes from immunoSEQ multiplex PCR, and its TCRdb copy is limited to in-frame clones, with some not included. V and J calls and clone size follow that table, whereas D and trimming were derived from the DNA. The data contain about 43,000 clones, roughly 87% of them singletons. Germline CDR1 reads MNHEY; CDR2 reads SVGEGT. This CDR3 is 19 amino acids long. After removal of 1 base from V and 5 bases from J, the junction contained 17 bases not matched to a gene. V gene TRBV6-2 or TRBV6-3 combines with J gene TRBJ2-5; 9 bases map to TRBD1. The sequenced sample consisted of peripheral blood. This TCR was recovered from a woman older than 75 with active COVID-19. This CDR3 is CASSYWVGTGTQFGETQYF. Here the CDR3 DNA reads TGTGCCAGCAGTTACTGGGTCGGGACAGGGACGCAGTTCGGGGAGACCCAGTACTTC.